These 6 T cell receptor beta chains were all obtained from the same sample, sequenced in a study of blood T cells in healthy people across ages. Using a J-beta primer mix together with a sample-barcoded 5' primer, a second PCR was run for about 6 to 11 cycles. TCRdb analysed the 5' RACE reads with MiXCR anew, one entry per CDR3 protein. The sample has about 570,000 distinct CDR3 sequences, roughly a quarter seen once. This sample also belongs to another study, concerning T cells of mothers and their children.

The source material was blood. The receptors come from a boy younger than 10 in good health.

CDR3 DNA sequence: TGTGCCAGCAGCTTAGTCTCCTCCCCGCAAGAGACCCAGTACTTC. Amino acids: CASSLVSSPQETQYF. The chain recombines TRBV11-2 with TRBJ2-5; D unclear. Germline CDR1 is SGHAT and CDR2 is FQNNGV. Trimming shortened V by 1 base and J by 2 bases, and 11 bases separated the two germline ends. CDR3 length equals 15 residues.

V and J are TRBV20-1 and TRBJ2-3; 10 nucleotides line up with TRBD2. Germline V gene lookup returns CDR1 DFQATT and CDR2 SNEGSKA (reference sequence). The CDR3 totals 15 residues. V gave up 5 bases and J gave up 6 bases; unmatched junction bases: 11. Here the CDR3 DNA reads TGCAGTGCTGCCCTGGGAGCGGGGGGGGATGATACGCAGTATTTT. Translated: CSAALGAGGDDTQYF.

The genes are TRBV28 and TRBJ2-7; possible D gene TRBD1, 5 bases. Trimming took off 2 bases at V and 6 bases at J, with 17 bases between the two ends. The CDR3 sequence is 15 residues long. CDR1 is MDHEN and CDR2 is SYDVKM in the germline V gene. CDR3 sequence reads: CASSLVLRANGEQYF. The DNA for the CDR3 is TGTGCCAGCAGTTTAGTTCTCAGGGCTAACGGCGAGCAGTACTTC.

This clonotype was counted a few times. The CDR3 protein is CASSFTGVPYNEQFF. The CDR3, as DNA: TGTGCCAGCAGCTTTACAGGGGTACCATACAATGAGCAGTTCTTC. The chain carries TRBV9 and TRBJ2-5; 7 nucleotides align to TRBD1. The J call may be incorrect, as the DNA end agrees better with TRBJ2-1. Germline CDR1 reads SGDLS; CDR2 reads YYNGEE. The CDR3 runs to 15 residues.

The chain carries TRBV6-5 and TRBJ2-1; D call uncertain. CDR3 length: 15 amino acids. Germline values: CDR1 MNHEY, CDR2 SVGAGI. The V end was cut by 0 bases, the J end by 8 bases, with 14 bases between. The CDR3: CASSYSNLVRDEQFF. CDR3 coding DNA: TGTGCCAGCAGTTACTCGAACCTAGTTCGGGATGAGCAGTTCTTC.

V and J are TRBV27 and TRBJ2-7; D is unresolved. Germline V gene sequence: CDR1 MNHEY, CDR2 SMNVEV (reference sequence). The CDR3 is made up of 13 amino acids. Trimming shortened V by 8 bases and J by 3 bases, and 14 bases separated the two germline ends. The CDR3 reads CASSPVAYYEQYF. The DNA of the CDR3 is TGTGCCAGCTCGCCGGTAGCCTACTACGAGCAGTACTTC.